The rows below give T cell receptor beta chains drawn from one sample of a study of OX40 agonist ivuxolimab in advanced cancers. Generated by immunoSEQ multiplex PCR, the TCRdb table keeps only in-frame clones and is missing some. The data contain approximately 89,000 clones, almost 90% of them singletons. The source material was CD4+ or CD8+ T cells sorted from blood, sampled in a trial of the OX40 agonist ivuxolimab. The source is an adult with an advanced solid tumor such as melanoma, head and neck, liver or kidney cancer. Each CDR3 is given with its conserved first and last residue. A D gene is named only where the DNA matches it firmly. Size is stated for part of the rows, as once, few or many counts, or as a class when the clone is expanded.

clone_size	v_call	d_call	j_call	cdr3_aa	cdr3_nt
few	TRBV5-4	.	TRBJ1-2	CASSLVGQNYGYTF	TGTGCCAGCAGCTTGGTTGGCCAGAACTATGGCTACACCTTC
once	TRBV27	.	TRBJ2-7	CAAAGDEQYF	TGTGCCGCCGCCGGGGACGAGCAGTACTTC
.	TRBV28	.	TRBJ2-1	CASSSRLAGINEQFF	TGTGCCAGCAGTTCCCGCTTGGCGGGAATCAATGAGCAGTTCTTC
once	TRBV19	TRBD2	TRBJ2-5	CASSSGGETQYF	TGTGCCAGTAGTTCGGGGGGAGAGACCCAGTACTTC
.	TRBV5-4	TRBD1	TRBJ1-1	CASSLATGSRTEAFF	TGTGCCAGCAGCTTGGCGACAGGGTCGCGGACTGAAGCTTTCTTT
once	TRBV5-1	.	TRBJ2-5	CASSFPQETQYF	TGCGCCAGCAGCTTCCCGCAAGAGACCCAGTACTTC
.	TRBV28	.	TRBJ2-7	CASSFVSAGRGVEQYF	TGTGCCAGCAGTTTCGTTTCGGCGGGCAGGGGGGTTGAGCAGTACTTC
.	TRBV10-3	.	TRBJ2-1	CATGTRHNEQFF	TGTGCCACCGGGACTCGCCACAATGAGCAGTTCTTC
.	TRBV25-1	.	TRBJ1-5	CASSDGRVGSNQPQHF	TGTGCCAGCAGTGACGGCAGGGTGGGAAGCAATCAGCCCCAGCATTTT
.	TRBV30	.	TRBJ2-1	CAWSVRATGNEQFF	TGTGCCTGGAGTGTACGGGCAACAGGAAATGAGCAGTTCTTC
once	TRBV4-3	TRBD2	TRBJ2-2	CASSHGGLAGGNTGELFF	TGCGCCAGCAGCCATGGGGGACTAGCGGGAGGGAACACCGGGGAGCTGTTTTTT
.	TRBV7-9	.	TRBJ1-4	CASSGMGRADEKLFF	TGTGCCAGCAGCGGAATGGGAAGGGCGGATGAAAAACTGTTTTTT
.	TRBV7-2	.	TRBJ2-1	CASSPSGGAYNEQFF	TGTGCCAGCAGCCCGTCAGGAGGGGCCTACAATGAGCAGTTCTTC
once	TRBV5-1	TRBD2	TRBJ2-7	CASSWASGTYEQYF	TGCGCCAGCAGCTGGGCTAGCGGAACCTACGAGCAGTACTTC
.	TRBV11-2	.	TRBJ2-2	CASSFSPAGSGELFF	TGTGCCAGCAGCTTCTCCCCCGCTGGCTCCGGGGAGCTGTTTTTT